A selection of T cell receptor beta chains follows, all from one sample in a study of Graves' ophthalmopathy and Graves' hyperthyroidism. TCRdb reprocessed the multiplex PCR reads with MiXCR, giving one entry per CDR3 protein. The data contain 200,000 to 250,000 distinct CDR3 sequences, around 28% of them seen just once; the ten biggest clones take up 9.1%. Sequencing input: peripheral blood. Receptors were obtained from a man aged 45-60 years with Graves' ophthalmopathy. CDR3s include the opening cysteine and the closing phenylalanine or tryptophan. Each record gives: V gene, J gene, clone size, CDR3 length, D gene, CDR3 DNA, CDR3 protein. D genes are given only for firm matches. Clone size is given for some rows only: seen once, a few or many times, or a class if the clone is expanded.

TRBV6-1	TRBJ2-5	.	19	TRBD2	TGTGCCAGCATGATGGCCCTTCTCTGGACTAGCGGGAGACGGGAGACCCAGTACTTC	CASMMALLWTSGRRETQYF
TRBV7-2	TRBJ2-5	many	15	.	TGTGCCAGCAGCTTAGATATCAGTTTTCCGGAGACCCAGTACTTC	CASSLDISFPETQYF
TRBV6-1	TRBJ2-7	many	14	TRBD1	TGTGCCAGCGCCCGGACAGGGGGCTCCTACGAGCAGTACTTC	CASARTGGSYEQYF
TRBV18	TRBJ1-2	many	13	.	TGTGCCAGCTCACCACAGGGTAGGTCTGGCTACACCTTC	CASSPQGRSGYTF
TRBV28	TRBJ2-7	.	15	TRBD1	TGTGCCAGCAGTGCTCGGACAGGGGGAGTCTACGAGCAGTACTTC	CASSARTGGVYEQYF
TRBV27	TRBJ1-6	many	14	TRBD1	TGTGCCAGCAGTTCCCAGGGGGCCAATTCACCCCTCCACTTT	CASSSQGANSPLHF
TRBV28	TRBJ2-7	.	13	.	TGTGCCAGCCGGTCGCAGGTGTCCTACGAGCAGTACTTC	CASRSQVSYEQYF
TRBV20-1	TRBJ2-4	many	13	.	TGCAGTGCTACCGGACTGGTCAAAAACATTCAGTACTTC	CSATGLVKNIQYF
TRBV20-1	TRBJ1-5	many	14	TRBD1	TGCAGTGCTAGAGGGGACAGGGCGGGTCAGCCCCAGCATTTT	CSARGDRAGQPQHF
TRBV7-2	TRBJ2-5	many	15	TRBD2	TGTGCCAGCAGCCAAATAGCGGGATCTTTGGAGACCCAGTACTTC	CASSQIAGSLETQYF
TRBV5-1	TRBJ1-5	once	15	.	TGCGCCAGCAGCTTGGGAGTTAAGTACAATCAGCCCCAGCATTTT	CASSLGVKYNQPQHF
TRBV24-1	TRBJ1-1	many	14	TRBD1	TGTGCCACCAGTGACGGGACAGCCAACACTGAAGCTTTCTTT	CATSDGTANTEAFF
TRBV5-1	TRBJ2-7	many	18	TRBD2	TGCCCCAGCAGCTTGGGTACAGAAGGACTAGCGGGAGTGTACGAGCAGTACTTC	CPSSLGTEGLAGVYEQYF
TRBV18	TRBJ2-7	many	15	.	TGTGCCAGCTCACCACTTCCCCCAGGGGACTACGAGCAGTACTTC	CASSPLPPGDYEQYF
TRBV27	TRBJ2-2	many	14	.	TGTGCCAGCAGTTTATCAGGGATAACCGGGGAGCTGTTTTTT	CASSLSGITGELFF
TRBV6-1	TRBJ2-7	.	15	TRBD2	TGTGCCAGCAAAGCACTAGCGGGGGGACGCTACGAGCAGTACTTC	CASKALAGGRYEQYF
TRBV28	TRBJ2-7	.	13	TRBD1	TGTGCCAGCAGTTTACCGGGACAGAACGAGCAGTACTTC	CASSLPGQNEQYF
TRBV6-2/TRBV6-3	TRBJ1-5	many	16	.	TGTGCCAGCAGTTACCCGGCCAGGGGAGGTAATCAGCCCCAGCATTTT	CASSYPARGGNQPQHF
TRBV19	TRBJ1-2	many	16	.	TGTGCCAGTAGTATAGATTCTCCGGGACCCAAGGCGGGCTACACCTTC	CASSIDSPGPKAGYTF
TRBV5-1	TRBJ2-5	many	15	.	TGCGCCAGCAGCTTGGAGCAGGGGCCACAAGAGACCCAGTACTTC	CASSLEQGPQETQYF
TRBV12-3/TRBV12-4	TRBJ2-7	.	16	TRBD1	TGTGCCAGCAGCCCTACAGGGGGCTCAGGGGACGACGAGCAGTACTTC	CASSPTGGSGDDEQYF
TRBV19	TRBJ1-3	many	15	.	TGTGCCAGTAGTGTCCGGGGGAGCTCTGGAAACACCATATATTTT	CASSVRGSSGNTIYF
TRBV24-1	TRBJ2-7	once	14	TRBD1	TGTGCCACCAGTGTGGACAGGGCACCTTACGAGCAGTACTTC	CATSVDRAPYEQYF
TRBV6-6	TRBJ1-1	many	13	.	TGTGCCAGCAGGTATCAGGGTAGCACTGAAGCTTCCTTT	CASRYQGSTEASF
TRBV6-5	TRBJ1-2	many	13	.	TGTGCCAGCAGTTACCTCCAGGGTTTAGGCTACACCTTC	CASSYLQGLGYTF
TRBV10-1	TRBJ2-1	many	14	.	TGCGCCAGCAGTGAGTCGATAGACTACAATGAGCAGTTCTTC	CASSESIDYNEQFF
TRBV6-1	TRBJ2-7	.	12	.	TGTGCCAGCCGGGACACTTACTACGAGCAGTACTTC	CASRDTYYEQYF
TRBV6-2/TRBV6-3	TRBJ1-5	.	14	.	TGTGCCAGCAACGAAGCAGGGGTCAATCAGCCCCAGCATTTT	CASNEAGVNQPQHF
TRBV20-1	TRBJ1-1	.	12	.	TGCAGTGCTAAGAGGGGACGCGCTGAAGCTTTCTTT	CSAKRGRAEAFF
TRBV6-1	TRBJ2-2	many	15	.	TGTGCCAGCAGTGATCAGGGGTCGAACACCGGGGAGCTGTTTTTT	CASSDQGSNTGELFF
TRBV7-9	TRBJ2-2	once	14	.	TGTGCCAGCAGCTTACCTTGGGACACCGGGGAGCTGTTTTTT	CASSLPWDTGELFF
TRBV12-3/TRBV12-4	TRBJ1-1	many	14	TRBD1	TGTGCCAGCAGGGGGGGACAGGGGATCTTCGCAGCTTTCTTT	CASRGGQGIFAAFF